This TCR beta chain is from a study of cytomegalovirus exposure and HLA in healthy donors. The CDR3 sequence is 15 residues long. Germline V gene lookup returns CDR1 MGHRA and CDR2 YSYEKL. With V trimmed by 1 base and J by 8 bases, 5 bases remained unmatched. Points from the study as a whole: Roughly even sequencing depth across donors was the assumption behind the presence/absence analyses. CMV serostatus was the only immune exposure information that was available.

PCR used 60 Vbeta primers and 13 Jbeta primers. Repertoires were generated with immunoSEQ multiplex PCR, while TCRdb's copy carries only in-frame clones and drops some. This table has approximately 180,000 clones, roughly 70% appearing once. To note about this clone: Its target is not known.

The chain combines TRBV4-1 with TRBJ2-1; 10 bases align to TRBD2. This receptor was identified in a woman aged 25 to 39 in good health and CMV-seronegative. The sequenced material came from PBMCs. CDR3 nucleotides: TGCGCCAGCAGCCAAGGGGGACTAGCGCGCCATGAGCAGTTCTTC. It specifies CASSQGGLARHEQFF.